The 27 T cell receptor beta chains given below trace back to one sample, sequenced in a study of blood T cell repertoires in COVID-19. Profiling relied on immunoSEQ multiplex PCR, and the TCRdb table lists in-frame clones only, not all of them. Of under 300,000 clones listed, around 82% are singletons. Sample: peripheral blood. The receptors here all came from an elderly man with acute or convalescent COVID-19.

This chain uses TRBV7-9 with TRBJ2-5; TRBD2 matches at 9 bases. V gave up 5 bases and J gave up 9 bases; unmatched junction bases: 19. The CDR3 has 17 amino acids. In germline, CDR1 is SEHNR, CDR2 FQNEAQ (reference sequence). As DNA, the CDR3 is TGTGCCAGCAGCCCTGGCTCGTCGACTAGCGGAAGTGGGGCCCAGTACTTC. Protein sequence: CASSPGSSTSGSGAQYF.

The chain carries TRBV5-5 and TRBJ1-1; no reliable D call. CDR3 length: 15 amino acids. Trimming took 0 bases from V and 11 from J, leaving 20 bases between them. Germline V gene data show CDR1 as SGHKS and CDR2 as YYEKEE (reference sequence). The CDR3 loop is CASSLVSRGARSAFF. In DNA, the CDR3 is TGTGCCAGCAGCTTGGTTTCCCGGGGTGCCCGTTCGGCTTTCTTT.

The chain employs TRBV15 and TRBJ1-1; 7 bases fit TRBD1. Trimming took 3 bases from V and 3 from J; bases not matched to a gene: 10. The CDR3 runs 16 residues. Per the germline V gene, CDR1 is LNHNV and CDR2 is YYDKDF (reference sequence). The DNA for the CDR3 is TGTGCCACCAGCAGCTTCCCGGGACAGTCGGACACTGAAGCTTTCTTT. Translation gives CATSSFPGQSDTEAFF.

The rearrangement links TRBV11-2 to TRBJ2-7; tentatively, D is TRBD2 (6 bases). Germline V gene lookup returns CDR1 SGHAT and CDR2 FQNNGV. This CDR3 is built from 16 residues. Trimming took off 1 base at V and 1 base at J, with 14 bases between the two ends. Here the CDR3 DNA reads TGTGCCAGCAGCTTAGGGCGGGACTTAAGTTCCTACGAGCAGTACTTC. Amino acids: CASSLGRDLSSYEQYF.

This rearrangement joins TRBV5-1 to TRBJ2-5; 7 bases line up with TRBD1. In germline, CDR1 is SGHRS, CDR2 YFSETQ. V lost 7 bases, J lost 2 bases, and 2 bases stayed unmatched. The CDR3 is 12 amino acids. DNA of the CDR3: TGCGCCAGCCGCAGGGGGCAAGAGACCCAGTACTTC. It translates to CASRRGQETQYF.

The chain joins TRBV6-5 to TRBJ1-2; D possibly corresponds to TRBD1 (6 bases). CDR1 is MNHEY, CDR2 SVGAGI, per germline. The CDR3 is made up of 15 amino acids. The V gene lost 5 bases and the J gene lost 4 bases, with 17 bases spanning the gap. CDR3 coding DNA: TGTGCCAGCAGTCAGAGAGGGGACAAGGTCTATGGCTACACCTTC. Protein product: CASSQRGDKVYGYTF.

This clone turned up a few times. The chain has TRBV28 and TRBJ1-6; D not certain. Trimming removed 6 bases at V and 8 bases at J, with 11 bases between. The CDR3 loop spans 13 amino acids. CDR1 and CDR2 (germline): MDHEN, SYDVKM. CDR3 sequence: CASRPREDSPLHF. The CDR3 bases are TGTGCCAGCAGGCCCCGGGAAGATTCACCCCTCCACTTT.

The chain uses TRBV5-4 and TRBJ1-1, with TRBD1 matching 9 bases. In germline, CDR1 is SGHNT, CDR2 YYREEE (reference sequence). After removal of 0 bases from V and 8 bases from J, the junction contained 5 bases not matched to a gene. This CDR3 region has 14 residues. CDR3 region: CASSLAIGTGEAFF. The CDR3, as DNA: TGTGCCAGCAGCTTGGCAATTGGGACAGGGGAAGCTTTCTTT.

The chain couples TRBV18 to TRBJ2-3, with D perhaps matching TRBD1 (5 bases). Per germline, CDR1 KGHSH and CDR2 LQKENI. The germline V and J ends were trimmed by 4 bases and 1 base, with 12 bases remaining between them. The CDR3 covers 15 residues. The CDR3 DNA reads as TGTGCCAGCTCACAGGGGTTTAGTGGCACAGATACGCAGTATTTT. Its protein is CASSQGFSGTDTQYF.

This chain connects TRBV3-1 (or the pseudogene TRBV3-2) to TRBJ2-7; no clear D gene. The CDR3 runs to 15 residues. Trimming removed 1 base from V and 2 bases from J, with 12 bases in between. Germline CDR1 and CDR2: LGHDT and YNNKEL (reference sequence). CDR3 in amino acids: CASSQGPGLPYEQYF. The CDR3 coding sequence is TGTGCCAGCAGCCAAGGCCCTGGGCTCCCCTACGAGCAGTACTTC.

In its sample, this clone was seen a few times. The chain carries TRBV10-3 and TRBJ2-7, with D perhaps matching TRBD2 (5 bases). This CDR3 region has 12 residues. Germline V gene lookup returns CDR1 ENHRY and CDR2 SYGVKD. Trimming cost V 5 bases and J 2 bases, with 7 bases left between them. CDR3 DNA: TGTGCCATCAGTCCCGGGACCTACGAGCAGTACTTC. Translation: CAISPGTYEQYF.

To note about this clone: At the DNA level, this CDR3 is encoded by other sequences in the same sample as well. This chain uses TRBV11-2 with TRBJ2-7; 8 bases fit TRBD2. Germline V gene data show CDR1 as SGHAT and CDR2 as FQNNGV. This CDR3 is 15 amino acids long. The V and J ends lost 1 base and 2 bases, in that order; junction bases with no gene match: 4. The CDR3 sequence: CASSLGTGGPYEQYF. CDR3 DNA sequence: TGTGCCAGCAGCTTAGGGACGGGGGGGCCCTACGAGCAGTACTTC.

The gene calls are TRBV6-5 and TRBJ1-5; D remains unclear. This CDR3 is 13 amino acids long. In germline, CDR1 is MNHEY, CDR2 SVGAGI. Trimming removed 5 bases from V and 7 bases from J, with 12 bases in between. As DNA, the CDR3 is TGTGCCAGCAGTACCCAGGAGGGCCAGCCCCAGCATTTT. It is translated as CASSTQEGQPQHF.

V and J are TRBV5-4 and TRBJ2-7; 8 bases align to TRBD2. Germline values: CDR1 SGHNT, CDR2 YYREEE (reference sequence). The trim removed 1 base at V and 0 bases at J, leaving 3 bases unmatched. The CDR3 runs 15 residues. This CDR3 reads CASSLTSGSSYEQYF. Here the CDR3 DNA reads TGTGCCAGCAGCTTGACAAGCGGGAGCTCCTACGAGCAGTACTTC.

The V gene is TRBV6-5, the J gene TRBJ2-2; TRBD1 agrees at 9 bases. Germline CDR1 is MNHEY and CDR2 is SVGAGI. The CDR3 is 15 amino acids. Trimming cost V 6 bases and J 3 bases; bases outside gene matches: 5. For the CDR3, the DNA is TGTGCCAGCAGCCGGACAGGGGCAGACACCGGGGAGCTGTTTTTT. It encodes CASSRTGADTGELFF.

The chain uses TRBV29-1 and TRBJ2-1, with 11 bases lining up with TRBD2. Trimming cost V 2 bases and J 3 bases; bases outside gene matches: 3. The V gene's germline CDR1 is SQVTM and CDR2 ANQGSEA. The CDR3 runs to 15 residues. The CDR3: CSVELTSGNYNEQFF. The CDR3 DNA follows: TGCAGCGTTGAATTGACTAGCGGGAACTACAATGAGCAGTTCTTC.

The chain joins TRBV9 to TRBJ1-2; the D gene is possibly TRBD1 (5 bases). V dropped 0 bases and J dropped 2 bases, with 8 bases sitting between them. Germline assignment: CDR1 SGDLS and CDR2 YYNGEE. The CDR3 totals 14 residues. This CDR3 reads CASSVAQGNYGYTF. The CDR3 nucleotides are TGTGCCAGCAGCGTAGCGCAGGGAAACTATGGCTACACCTTC.

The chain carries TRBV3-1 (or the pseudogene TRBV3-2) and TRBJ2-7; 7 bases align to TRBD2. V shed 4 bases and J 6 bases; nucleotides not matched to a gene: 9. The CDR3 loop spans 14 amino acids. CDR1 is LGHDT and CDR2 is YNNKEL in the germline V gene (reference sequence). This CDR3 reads CASSPAAGVREQYF. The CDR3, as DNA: TGTGCCAGCAGCCCGGCCGCGGGAGTTCGCGAGCAGTACTTC.

The CDR3 spells CASSLGRSSGGRETQYF. CDR3 nucleotides: TGTGCCAGCAGCTTGGGGCGGTCTAGCGGGGGGAGAGAGACCCAGTACTTC. The rearrangement uses TRBV5-4 and TRBJ2-5; 11 bases are shared with TRBD2. Germline CDR1 and CDR2: SGHNT and YYREEE (reference sequence). The CDR3 sequence is 17 residues long. The junction had 8 bases not matched to a gene; V was cut back by 0 bases and J by 4 bases.

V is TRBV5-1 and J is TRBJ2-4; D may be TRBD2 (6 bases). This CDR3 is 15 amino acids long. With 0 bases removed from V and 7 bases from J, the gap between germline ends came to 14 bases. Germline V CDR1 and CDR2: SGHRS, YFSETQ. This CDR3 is CASSLEPGEVNIQYF. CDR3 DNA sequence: TGCGCCAGCAGCTTGGAGCCGGGAGAGGTGAACATTCAGTACTTC. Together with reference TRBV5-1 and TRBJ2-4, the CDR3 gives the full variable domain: KAGVTQTPRYLIKTRGQQVTLSCSPISGHRSVSWYQQTPGQGLQFLFEYFSETQRNKGNFPGRFSGRQFSNSRSEMNVSTLELGDSALYLCASSLEPGEVNIQYFGAGTRLSVL.

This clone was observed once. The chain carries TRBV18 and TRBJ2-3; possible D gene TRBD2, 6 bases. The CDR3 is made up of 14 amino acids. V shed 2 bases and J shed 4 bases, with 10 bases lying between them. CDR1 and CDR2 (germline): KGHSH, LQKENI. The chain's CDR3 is CASSPISGADTQYF. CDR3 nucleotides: TGTGCCAGCTCACCAATTTCGGGAGCAGATACGCAGTATTTT. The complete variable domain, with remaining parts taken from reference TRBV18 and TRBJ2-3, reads NAGVMQNPRHLVRRRGQEARLRCSPMKGHSHVYWYRQLPEEGLKFMVYLQKENIIDESGMPKERFSAEFPKEGPSILRIQQVVRGDSAAYFCASSPISGADTQYFGPGTRLTVL.

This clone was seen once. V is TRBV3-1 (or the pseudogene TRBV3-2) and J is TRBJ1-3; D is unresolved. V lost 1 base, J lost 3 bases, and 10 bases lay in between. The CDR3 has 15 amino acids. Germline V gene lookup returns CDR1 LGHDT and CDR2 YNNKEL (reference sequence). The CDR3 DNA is TGTGCCAGCAGCCAAGGGAGGGAAATTGGAAACACCATATATTTT. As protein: CASSQGREIGNTIYF.

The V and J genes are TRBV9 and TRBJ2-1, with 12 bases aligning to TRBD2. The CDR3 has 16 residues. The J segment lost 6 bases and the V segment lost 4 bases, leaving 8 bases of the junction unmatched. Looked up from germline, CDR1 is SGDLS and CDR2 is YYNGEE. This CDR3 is CASSSLAGGPFNEQFF. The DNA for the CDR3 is TGTGCCAGCAGCTCTCTAGCGGGAGGGCCTTTCAATGAGCAGTTCTTC.

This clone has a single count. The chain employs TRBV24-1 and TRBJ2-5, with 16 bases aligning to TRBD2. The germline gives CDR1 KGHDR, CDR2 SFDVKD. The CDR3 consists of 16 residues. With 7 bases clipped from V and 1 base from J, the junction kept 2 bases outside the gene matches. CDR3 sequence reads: CATSGTSGGVQETQYF. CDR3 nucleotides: TGTGCCACCAGCGGGACTAGCGGGGGGGTCCAAGAGACCCAGTACTTC.

The CDR3, as DNA: TGCGCCAGCAGCTTGGTACAAGGGCAGGGCGGCTCCGGGGAGCTGTTTTTT. Translating it yields CASSLVQGQGGSGELFF. V gene TRBV5-1 combines with J gene TRBJ2-2; maybe TRBD1 (5 bases). The CDR3 sequence is 17 residues long. Per germline, CDR1 SGHRS and CDR2 YFSETQ. V was shortened by 0 bases and J by 6 bases, with 18 bases between the two germline ends. The full variable domain, completed using reference TRBV5-1 and TRBJ2-2, is KAGVTQTPRYLIKTRGQQVTLSCSPISGHRSVSWYQQTPGQGLQFLFEYFSETQRNKGNFPGRFSGRQFSNSRSEMNVSTLELGDSALYLCASSLVQGQGGSGELFFGEGSRLTVL.

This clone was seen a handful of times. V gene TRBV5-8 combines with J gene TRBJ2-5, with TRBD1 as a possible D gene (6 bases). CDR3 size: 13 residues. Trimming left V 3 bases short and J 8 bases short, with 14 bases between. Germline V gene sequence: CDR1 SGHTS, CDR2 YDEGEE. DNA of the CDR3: TGTGCCAGCAGCTACAGGGATCCTTTTACCCAGTACTTC. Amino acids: CASSYRDPFTQYF. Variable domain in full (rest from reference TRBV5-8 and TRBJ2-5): EAGVTQSPTHLIKTRGQQATLRCSPISGHTSVYWYQQALGLGLQFLLWYDEGEERNRGNFPPRFSGRQFPNYSSELNVNALELEDSALYLCASSYRDPFTQYFGPGTRLLVL.

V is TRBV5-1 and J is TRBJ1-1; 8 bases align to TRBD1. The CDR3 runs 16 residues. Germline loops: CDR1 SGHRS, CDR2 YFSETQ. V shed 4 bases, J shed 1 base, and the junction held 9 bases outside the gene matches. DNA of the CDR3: TGCGCCAGCAGCCCGGACAGGGCTATCCAGAACACTGAAGCTTTCTTT. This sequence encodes CASSPDRAIQNTEAFF.